These 15 T cell receptor beta chains were all obtained from the same sample, sequenced in a study of T cell repertoires in cytomegalovirus infection. Using its own MiXCR run on the reads, TCRdb lists one record per CDR3 protein. The sample has 800,000 to 950,000 distinct CDR3 sequences; approximately 32% are singletons. Antigens of these TCRs are unknown. Sample: cultured CD8+ T cells from PBMCs, taken from culture after CMV antigen stimulation. Every receptor here comes from a human donor in good health (CMV status not recorded). Some clones in this sample may be carry-over from other donors' samples.

As concerns this clonotype: This may be a read error, as it is one base from a much larger clone. J is TRBJ1-6 and V is TRBV7-9; possibly TRBD1 for D (6 bases). Germline lookup yields CDR1 SEHNR and CDR2 FQNEAQ (reference sequence). The CDR3 totals 14 residues. CDR3 sequence: CVSSLGAVSSPLHF. CDR3 DNA sequence: TGTGTCAGCAGCCTGGGGGCAGTAAGTTCACCCCTCCACTTT.

This clonotype was counted only a few times. The CDR3 spells CASSARDRGFTDTQYF. For the CDR3, the DNA is TGTGCCAGCAGTGCTCGGGACAGGGGGTTCACAGATACGCAGTATTTT. J is TRBJ2-3 and V is TRBV6-5; TRBD1 agrees at 11 bases. J lost 2 bases, V lost 5 bases, and 6 bases had no gene match. This CDR3 has 16 residues. Germline V gene sequence: CDR1 MNHEY, CDR2 SVGAGI.

This clonotype was seen more than once but under ten times. This rearrangement joins TRBV4-1 to TRBJ2-7; TRBD1 matches 7 bases. J was trimmed by 4 bases and V by 3 bases; bases with no gene match: 9. This CDR3 has 15 residues. Germline-derived CDR1 and CDR2 are MGHRA and YSYEKL. CDR3 in DNA: TGCGCCAGCAGCCAGCTACCGGGACAGCAGTACGAGCAGTACGTC. As protein: CASSQLPGQQYEQYV.

The V call is TRBV28, the J call TRBJ2-3; the match to TRBD1 covers 7 bases. This CDR3 has 16 amino acids. The germline V gene has CDR1 MDHEN and CDR2 SYDVKM. The V segment lost 5 bases and the J segment 1 base; nucleotides outside the gene matches: 9. The CDR3 reads CASSIPGGRGTDTQYF. The DNA for the CDR3 is TGTGCCAGCAGTATCCCAGGGGGTAGGGGCACAGATACGCAGTATTTT.

The chain uses TRBV7-4 and TRBJ1-4; 9 bases map to TRBD1. There are 18 residues in the CDR3. Germline values: CDR1 SGHVT, CDR2 SQSDAQ. Unmatched junction bases numbered 11, after V lost 2 bases and J lost 4 bases. The CDR3 DNA follows: TGTGCCAGCAGCTTACCGGGACAGGGCAGGCTTGATAATGAAAAACTGTTTTTT. Its protein is CASSLPGQGRLDNEKLFF.

CDR3 bases: TGTGCCAGCAGGGCCCAGGGGGTCTTGGGTGGTTTCTTT. This sequence encodes CASRAQGVLGGFF. The chain recombines TRBV27 with TRBJ1-1; the match to TRBD1 covers 7 bases. Germline CDR1 MNHEY, CDR2 SMNVEV (reference sequence). The V gene end was trimmed by 6 bases and the J gene end by 13 bases; junction bases not matched to a gene: 14. This CDR3 contains 13 residues.

The chain employs TRBV27 and TRBJ1-1; D possibly corresponds to TRBD1 (6 bases). CDR3 length: 16 amino acids. Germline CDR1 MNHEY, CDR2 SMNVEV (reference sequence). Trimming cost V 4 bases and J 1 base, with 16 bases left between them. CDR3 DNA: TGTGCCAGCAGTTCCTACCAGGGGATATGGAACACTGAAGCTTTCTTT. Amino acid sequence: CASSSYQGIWNTEAFF.

This clonotype was seen a few times. The chain uses TRBV10-3 and TRBJ1-2; the match to TRBD1 covers 9 bases. This CDR3 has 15 amino acids. V trimming: 0 bases; J trimming: 5 bases; junction bases outside the gene matches: 4. Germline-derived CDR1 and CDR2 are ENHRY and SYGVKD. In DNA form, the CDR3 reads TGTGCCATCAGTGAGTCGAGGACAGGGGATTATGGCTACACCTTC. Its protein product is CAISESRTGDYGYTF.

V gene TRBV7-8 combines with J gene TRBJ1-4; D perhaps matches TRBD1 (5 bases). CDR1 and CDR2 from the germline V gene are SGHVS and FQNEAQ. The CDR3 totals 14 residues. Trimming removed 3 bases from V and 3 bases from J, with 8 bases in between. CDR3 DNA: TGTGCCAGCAGCTTGGGGCTAGCTAATGAAAAACTGTTTTTT. Protein sequence: CASSLGLANEKLFF.

The chain has TRBV4-2 and TRBJ1-2, with D perhaps TRBD1 (6 bases). The germline V and J ends were trimmed by 0 bases and 2 bases, with 16 bases remaining between them. From germline, CDR1 is LGHNA and CDR2 YNFKEQ. The length of the CDR3 is 17 residues. CDR3 in amino acids: CASSQEMAGAHNYGYTF. The CDR3 nucleotides read TGTGCCAGCAGCCAAGAGATGGCAGGGGCCCACAACTATGGCTACACCTTC.

CDR3 sequence reads: CASKRGGSSPSYGYTF. The CDR3 nucleotides are TGTGCCAGCAAGAGGGGGGGATCCAGCCCGAGCTATGGCTACACCTTC. The gene calls are TRBV27 and TRBJ1-2, with D possibly being TRBD1 (6 bases). V was trimmed by 7 bases and J by 4 bases, leaving 22 bases between them. The germline gives CDR1 MNHEY, CDR2 SMNVEV (reference sequence). The CDR3 runs 16 residues.

The chain combines TRBV27 with TRBJ1-6, with D unclear. V lost 6 bases to trimming and J lost 10 bases, with 16 bases between them. The CDR3 length is 14 residues. Germline CDR1 is MNHEY and CDR2 is SMNVEV (reference sequence). CDR3 amino acids: CASRDVFQDSPLHF. The CDR3 nucleotides are TGTGCCAGCAGGGACGTCTTTCAGGACTCACCCCTCCACTTT.

This clonotype has only a few counts. The rearrangement uses TRBV7-6 and TRBJ2-3; D is perhaps TRBD1 or TRBD2 (5 bases each). The CDR3 spans 15 residues. Per germline, CDR1 SGHVS and CDR2 FNYEAQ. V was trimmed by 4 bases and J by 6 bases, leaving 17 bases between them. The CDR3 reads CASSSPGPTQDTQYF. CDR3 DNA sequence: TGTGCCAGCAGCTCTCCGGGACCCACCCAGGATACGCAGTATTTT.

The gene calls are TRBV19 and TRBJ2-2; 7 positions match TRBD1. CDR1 and CDR2 from the germline V gene are LNHDA and SQIVND (reference sequence). This CDR3 comprises 15 residues. With 4 bases clipped from V and 4 bases from J, the junction kept 6 bases outside the gene matches. CDR3: CASSRQGRITGELFF. In nucleotides, the CDR3 is TGTGCCAGTAGTAGACAGGGAAGGATCACCGGGGAGCTGTTTTTT.

The chain couples TRBV19 to TRBJ2-1; maybe TRBD2 (6 bases). The V and J ends lost 7 bases and 9 bases respectively, with 19 bases between them. Germline values: CDR1 LNHDA, CDR2 SQIVND (reference sequence). The CDR3 is 14 residues long. The CDR3 DNA follows: TGTGCCAGTACCGCGGGGCTTGAAGGTGGTGAGCAGTTCTTC. Amino acid sequence: CASTAGLEGGEQFF.